This entry lists 12 T cell receptor beta chains sequenced from one sample in a study of T cells in Graves' hyperthyroidism and ophthalmopathy. TCR beta CDR3 regions were amplified from RNA. HTBI primers drove first-round RT-PCR of the TCR CDR3. MiXCR, applied by TCRdb to the multiplex PCR reads, yields one record per CDR3 protein. The repertoire has some 580,000 distinct CDR3 sequences, 16% of them found once; the top ten carry about 3.5%. Source material: blood. The receptor source for this set is a woman in her forties with Graves' ophthalmopathy.

This clonotype has only a few counts. V and J are TRBV24-1 and TRBJ2-3; 13 nucleotides line up with TRBD2. Germline V gives CDR1 KGHDR, CDR2 SFDVKD. The length of the CDR3 is 16 residues. Trimming took 5 bases from V and 2 from J; bases not matched to a gene: 3. The CDR3 loop is CATSATSGGATDTQYF. DNA of the CDR3: TGTGCCACCAGTGCCACTAGCGGGGGGGCCACAGATACGCAGTATTTT.

This clonotype was recorded a few times. The CDR3 region is CASSWRGLPINRETQYF. Written as DNA, the CDR3 is TGTGCCAGCAGTTGGCGGGGGCTCCCGATCAATCGAGAGACCCAGTACTTC. This chain links TRBV6-1 with TRBJ2-5, with D maybe TRBD2 (7 bases). Germline values: CDR1 MNHNS, CDR2 SASEGT. Trimming stripped 5 bases from V and 4 bases from J, with 23 bases between. The CDR3 is 17 residues long.

The gene calls are TRBV6-1 and TRBJ2-7; D might be TRBD1 or TRBD2, each matching 5 bases. The CDR3 extends over 14 amino acids. V lost 6 bases and J 5 bases, leaving 17 bases between the germline ends. The germline gives CDR1 MNHNS, CDR2 SASEGT. Written as DNA, the CDR3 is TGTGCCAGCAGCACCCTCACTGGGGGTGACGAGCAGTACTTC. Its translation is CASSTLTGGDEQYF.

CDR3 DNA sequence: TGCGCCAGCAGCCAAGAGAGGGGACAGGTGTTGGCAGATACGCAGTATTTT. Encoded protein: CASSQERGQVLADTQYF. The V gene is TRBV4-3, the J gene TRBJ2-3, with TRBD1 identical over 8 bases. This CDR3 has 17 amino acids. Germline CDR1 LGHNA, CDR2 YSLEER. With 0 bases clipped from V and 4 bases from J, the junction kept 9 bases outside the gene matches.

This clonotype was seen ten or more times. The chain joins TRBV30 to TRBJ2-1, with 10 bases that match TRBD1. V trimming: 0 bases; J trimming: 4 bases; junction bases outside the gene matches: 3. This CDR3 contains 15 residues. CDR1 is GTSNPN, CDR2 SVGIG, per germline (reference sequence). CDR3 coding DNA: TGTGCCTGGAGTGTAAGACAGGGGGCTTACAATGAGCAGTTCTTC. This gives the protein CAWSVRQGAYNEQFF. Based on the CDR3 plus reference TRBV30 and TRBJ2-1, the full variable domain is SQTIHQWPATLVQPVGSPLSLECTVEGTSNPNLYWYRQAAGRGLQLLFYSVGIGQISSEVPQNLSASRPQDRQFILSSKKLLLSDSGFYLCAWSVRQGAYNEQFFGPGTRLTVL.

The chain has TRBV19 and TRBJ1-2, with D possibly being TRBD1 (5 bases). CDR1 LNHDA and CDR2 SQIVND come from the germline V gene (reference sequence). With 9 bases removed from V and 6 bases from J, the gap between germline ends came to 23 bases. The CDR3 has 15 amino acids. The CDR3 region is CASRPWGDVSNGYTF. In DNA form, the CDR3 reads TGTGCCAGCCGCCCGTGGGGCGACGTATCAAATGGCTACACCTTC.

The rearrangement joins TRBV18 to TRBJ1-5; D is undetermined. V lost 4 bases, J lost 0 bases, and 10 bases lay in between. This CDR3 comprises 15 residues. The germline V gene encodes CDR1 KGHSH and CDR2 LQKENI. The chain's CDR3 is CASSLGPDSNQPQHF. The CDR3 nucleotides read TGTGCCAGCTCACTCGGACCGGATAGCAATCAGCCCCAGCATTTT.

This rearrangement joins TRBV28 to TRBJ1-2; D call uncertain. The V end lost 4 bases, the J end lost 7 bases, and 10 bases lay between the germline ends. The CDR3 spans 12 residues. Germline V gene data show CDR1 as MDHEN and CDR2 as SYDVKM. In DNA form, the CDR3 reads TGTGCCAGCAGTTCAAGCTCCTTTGGCTACACCTTC. It codes for CASSSSSFGYTF.

The chain recombines TRBV6-1 with TRBJ1-2; 8 nucleotides line up with TRBD1. The germline V gene encodes CDR1 MNHNS and CDR2 SASEGT. V lost 6 bases to trimming and J lost 7 bases; unmatched junction nucleotides: 7. The CDR3 loop spans 13 amino acids. CDR3: CASRDDRGSGYTF. Written as DNA, the CDR3 is TGTGCCAGCAGGGATGACAGGGGAAGTGGCTACACCTTC.

This clonotype was seen repeatedly, ten times or more. The genes are TRBV18 and TRBJ1-4; possibly TRBD1 for D (5 bases). CDR3 length: 13 amino acids. The V end lost 4 bases, the J end lost 7 bases, and 10 bases lay between the germline ends. Looked up from germline, CDR1 is KGHSH and CDR2 is LQKENI. The CDR3 here is CASSQQVPEKLFF. Here the CDR3 DNA reads TGTGCCAGCTCACAACAGGTTCCTGAAAAACTGTTTTTT.

The chain recombines TRBV5-6 with TRBJ1-5, with D tentatively TRBD1 (6 bases). Per germline, CDR1 SGHDT and CDR2 YYEEEE. V lost 4 bases and J lost 5, with 13 bases in between. The CDR3 totals 14 residues. CDR3 nucleotide sequence: TGTGCCAGCAGCCCGTGGGGGGGCGATCAGCCCCAGCATTTT. Its translation: CASSPWGGDQPQHF.

This clonotype was recorded many times. The rearrangement joins TRBV11-2 to TRBJ2-5; TRBD1 is a possible D gene (5 bases). V was clipped by 1 base and J by 5 bases, with 11 bases between them. Germline CDR1 and CDR2: SGHAT and FQNNGV. This CDR3 has 14 residues. CDR3 region: CASSLVTGQETQYF. The CDR3 DNA reads as TGTGCCAGCAGCTTAGTCACAGGCCAGGAGACCCAGTACTTC.